The 13 T cell receptor beta chains below come from one sample, sequenced in a study of identical twins. Each CDR3 protein is one row after TCRdb ran MiXCR on the 5' RACE reads. The data hold roughly 260,000 distinct CDR3 sequences, with 7% to 8.5% observed a single time. Separately, the same data were catalogued under a study of yellow fever vaccine responses in identical twins.

The sequenced material came from CD8+ T cells sorted from blood. These receptors all stem from a woman between 18 and 29 years old in good health.

The V gene is TRBV2, the J gene TRBJ1-2; D remains ambiguous. CDR3 size: 13 residues. V lost 4 bases to trimming and J lost 4 bases, with 10 bases between them. Germline CDR1 and CDR2: SNHLY and FYNNEI. In DNA form, the CDR3 reads TGTGCCAGCAGTGGGAGGTCAGCCTATGGCTACACCTTC. Protein product: CASSGRSAYGYTF.

This clonotype was counted at least ten times. J is TRBJ2-7 and V is TRBV6-1; D is uncertain. The CDR3 is 15 residues long. V lost 5 bases, J lost 3 bases, and 17 bases lay in between. Germline V gene data show CDR1 as MNHNS and CDR2 as SASEGT. The CDR3: CASSPAPTSRYEQYF. CDR3 DNA: TGTGCCAGCAGTCCCGCCCCAACAAGCCGCTACGAGCAGTACTTC.

This clonotype turned up a few times. The rearrangement links TRBV7-9 to TRBJ2-5; 10 positions agree with TRBD1. This CDR3 spans 14 amino acids. In germline, CDR1 is SEHNR, CDR2 FQNEAQ (reference sequence). V dropped 5 bases and J dropped 5; count of bases not matched to a gene: 5. The CDR3 region is CASSPGTGVETQYF. The CDR3 region has the DNA TGTGCCAGCAGCCCTGGGACAGGGGTCGAGACCCAGTACTTC.

The rearrangement uses TRBV6-2 or TRBV6-3 and TRBJ1-6, with a tentative D call TRBD1 (6 bases). The V gene lost 5 bases and the J gene lost 6 bases, with 17 bases spanning the gap. This CDR3 contains 16 residues. The germline gives CDR1 MNHEY, CDR2 SVGEGT. The CDR3 nucleotides are TGTGCCAGCAGTCGCCCGGACAGCCTCTTTAATTCACCCCTCCACTTT. Amino acids: CASSRPDSLFNSPLHF.

This clonotype was seen ten or more times. The chain employs TRBV7-2 and TRBJ1-1; D gene uncertain. CDR3 length: 12 residues. Germline assignment: CDR1 SGHTA and CDR2 FQGNSA. The V end was cut by 4 bases, the J end by 6 bases, with 9 bases between. The CDR3 bases are TGTGCCAGCAGCTCCAGTGGGGCTGAAGCTTTCTTT. Amino acid sequence: CASSSSGAEAFF.

This clonotype showed up just a few times. This sequence joins TRBV9 and TRBJ1-2; 9 bases fit TRBD1. Germline trimming cut 0 bases from V and 2 bases from J; bases unmatched to any gene: 11. The CDR3 runs to 18 residues. The germline gives CDR1 SGDLS, CDR2 YYNGEE. The CDR3 DNA reads as TGTGCCAGCAGCGTAGCATTGGGGGACAGGGATTTCAACTATGGCTACACCTTC. Its protein product is CASSVALGDRDFNYGYTF. Complete variable domain (other parts from reference TRBV9 and TRBJ1-2): DSGVTQTPKHLITATGQRVTLRCSPRSGDLSVYWYQQSLDQGLQFLIQYYNGEERAKGNILERFSAQQFPDLHSELNLSSLELGDSALYFCASSVALGDRDFNYGYTFGSGTRLTVV.

The chain carries TRBV7-2 and TRBJ2-3; maybe TRBD2 (6 bases). Between the trimmed V and J ends, which lost 4 bases and 4 bases, there was a span of 18 bases. The CDR3 is 16 amino acids. The V gene's germline CDR1 is SGHTA and CDR2 FQGNSA. This CDR3 is CASSYRLVSLADTQYF. DNA for the CDR3: TGTGCCAGCAGCTATAGACTAGTTTCGTTGGCAGATACGCAGTATTTT.

In its sample, this clonotype was seen many times. This chain joins TRBV4-1 and TRBJ2-7, with a possible D match to TRBD2 (5 bases). V was shortened by 0 bases and J by 5 bases, with 17 bases between the two germline ends. CDR1 MGHRA and CDR2 YSYEKL come from the germline V gene. The CDR3 has 16 amino acids. CDR3 region: CASSQEAGLPSDEQYF. Written as DNA, the CDR3 is TGCGCCAGCAGCCAAGAGGCTGGACTCCCATCTGACGAGCAGTACTTC.

The chain couples TRBV5-1 to TRBJ2-5; TRBD2 matches at 10 bases. Trimming at V came to 4 bases and at J to 5 bases, leaving 20 bases not matched to a gene. Per the germline V gene, CDR1 is SGHRS and CDR2 is YFSETQ. The length of the CDR3 is 19 residues. CDR3 amino acids: CASSPRLAGEFYVGETQYF. The DNA of the CDR3 is TGCGCCAGCAGCCCCCGGCTAGCGGGAGAATTCTACGTCGGGGAGACCCAGTACTTC.

This clonotype appeared a few times. The gene calls are TRBV7-8 and TRBJ1-2; TRBD1 agrees at 11 bases. Per germline, CDR1 SGHVS and CDR2 FQNEAQ. The CDR3 is made up of 15 amino acids. V shed 5 bases, J shed 5 bases, and the junction held 7 bases outside the gene matches. The DNA of the CDR3 is TGTGCCAGCAGCCCACGGACAGGGGGCGGGTATGGCTACACCTTC. It translates to CASSPRTGGGYGYTF.

This clonotype was seen repeatedly, ten times or more. The chain is built from TRBV7-8 and TRBJ2-5; 9 bases fit TRBD1. CDR3 length: 15 amino acids. Germline CDR1 and CDR2: SGHVS and FQNEAQ. V trimming: 4 bases; J trimming: 5 bases; junction bases outside the gene matches: 8. The chain's CDR3 is CASSSTGGAEETQYF. The CDR3 DNA reads as TGTGCCAGCAGCTCTACAGGGGGCGCAGAGGAGACCCAGTACTTC.

This clonotype was observed a handful of times. The chain uses TRBV13 and TRBJ1-2, with 9 bases fitting TRBD1. Germline CDR1 PRHDT, CDR2 FYEKMQ (reference sequence). V trimming: 6 bases; J trimming: 4 bases; junction bases outside the gene matches: 6. The CDR3 runs to 14 residues. CDR3 sequence reads: CASSIRTGVYGYTF. DNA for the CDR3: TGTGCCAGCAGTATAAGGACAGGGGTCTATGGCTACACCTTC.

The CDR3 reads CASSQGVLDTEAFF. CDR3 DNA sequence: TGTGCCAGCAGCCAGGGGGTTCTGGACACTGAAGCTTTCTTT. The V and J genes are TRBV6-1 and TRBJ1-1; 7 nucleotides align to TRBD1. Germline lookup yields CDR1 MNHNS and CDR2 SASEGT. V trimming: 6 bases; J trimming: 3 bases; junction bases outside the gene matches: 7. This CDR3 spans 14 amino acids.